This T cell receptor (beta chain) is from a study of blood T cell repertoires in COVID-19. Study-wide context: Both acute and convalescent COVID-19 samples were obtained from the United States, Italy and Spain. PBMCs, B-cell-depleted T cells, or T cells provided the cDNA or gDNA that made up the material.

This CDR3 has 13 residues. Looked up from germline, CDR1 is MNHNY and CDR2 is SVGAGI (reference sequence). Trimming took off 2 bases at V and 2 bases at J, with 6 bases between the two ends. Participants reported their clinical history, and cohort assignment relied on those reports. Assay: immunoSEQ multiplex PCR; the TCRdb copy retains only in-frame clones and omits some. This sample yields approximately 270,000 clones, of which approximately 91% are seen a single time; 1% to 1.5% belongs to the top ten. This receptor was taken from a human donor in a cohort exposed to, infected with or recovered from COVID-19 (not recorded which). The donor label of this sample is uncertain. V is TRBV6-6 and J is TRBJ1-2; D is unclear. The sequencing sample was made of PBMCs or T cells enriched from blood (not recorded which). The CDR3 DNA reads TGTGCCAGCAGTTACGGGCAGAACTATGGCTACACCTTC. The encoded protein is CASSYGQNYGYTF.